The entry below gives a single T cell receptor (beta chain) sequence along with its context. In its sample, this clone was seen once. There is no known antigen for this receptor. There are no base qualities to consult, and no much larger clone falls within one base. The sample belongs to a study of cytomegalovirus exposure and HLA in healthy donors (dated by TCRdb to about 2017). As for the study more broadly: The 500 to 800 repertoires of the first cohort and the 110 or so validation repertoires were produced on the same platform, according to a later analysis. The aim of the study was to test whether cataloging public T cell receptors could identify signatures of past pathogen exposure. Along with the 666-subject first cohort, a separate validation cohort of 120 different subjects was used. High-throughput TCR immunosequencing, statistical association of individual TCRs with disease status, and machine learning were combined to predict cytomegalovirus infection status.

Study-wide findings and limitations: The authors suggested that the approach could potentially be generalized to other disease states and immunological phenotypes. In vitro tests confirmed that a few of the cytomegalovirus-associated TCR beta chains recognize cytomegalovirus antigens. A later analysis had no HLA typing for the validation cohort, so co-occurrence there was scored across all 130 or so repertoires. Of the cluster scores, approximately 94% were above 0 in a later analysis, which found that TCRs clustered in the first cohort also tended to co-occur in the 120 validation repertoires. The study listed around 160 TCR beta chains as associated with cytomegalovirus. The classifier was reported to diagnose cytomegalovirus status with high specificity and sensitivity in both the original and validation cohorts. Across donors, most TCR sequences were observed very rarely, whereas some public TCRs were present in many individuals.

The library relied on the immunoSEQ multiplex PCR assay. The study's processing was this. A statistical classification framework was built to diagnose cytomegalovirus status from the catalog of TCR beta chain sequences. TCRdb took this table from immuneACCESS and kept in-frame rearrangements with V and J called. Such tables lack part of the clones; where checked against another copy, unresolved V genes explain under half of the gap, and the rest is unexplained. That table supplies the V and J calls and clone size; D and trimming were determined from the DNA. The sample data list about 43,000 clones, and roughly nine tenths of these were observed just once. 5.6% of the sample lies in the top ten. The donors were included in the validation cohort of over a hundred subjects, a group kept apart from the 666-subject first cohort. This TCR derives from a young man in good health and CMV-seronegative. Sequencing was done on a sample of PBMCs.

Here the CDR3 is given as CASSYRGGLYEQYF. The DNA sequence follows: TGTGCCAGCAGTTACCGCGGGGGTCTCTACGAGCAGTACTTC. The chain employs TRBV6-5 and TRBJ2-7, with 7 central nucleotides matching TRBD2. There are 14 amino acids in the CDR3, from cysteine to phenylalanine inclusive. Kept here is only the CDR3 DNA, which spans 42 bases and is read in frame from base 1. After removal of 2 bases from V and 3 bases from J, the junction retains 4 bases not matched to a gene. For CDR1 and CDR2, the germline V gene lists MNHEY and SVGAGI.